This TCR beta chain was recovered during a study of T cells in localized non-small cell lung cancer. Findings and limits, study-wide: Heterogeneity remains possible, as sequencing covered one tumor region only. It was uninvolved adjacent lung that showed the highest T cell clonality, exceeding tumor. A denser population of T cells in blood accompanied longer overall survival. For the top 100 tumor clones, a median roughly 56 also appeared in adjacent lung.

The germline V and J ends were trimmed by 5 bases and 8 bases, with 15 bases remaining between them. The germline V gene has CDR1 SGHAT and CDR2 FQNNGV. This CDR3 spans 14 amino acids. Clones were read by immunoSEQ multiplex PCR, and TCRdb kept only the in-frame ones, dropping some. The sample records around 26,000 clones, roughly 80% being singletons. Regarding this clone: Its target is not known.

V usage is TRBV11-2 and J usage is TRBJ1-4; unclear D gene. The origin of this receptor is a man aged 40 to 75 with stage III squamous cell lung carcinoma. Sample: peripheral blood, taken before any cancer treatment. CDR3 coding DNA: TGTGCCAGCAGCGCCACGGCGGTCGAAGAAAAACTGTTTTTT. Protein sequence: CASSATAVEEKLFF.